This T cell receptor (beta chain) originates from a study of T cells in Graves' hyperthyroidism and ophthalmopathy. General observations from the study: Blood also held most thyroid clonotypes expanded beyond 0.001. A 13 V-J signature model discriminated ophthalmopathy versus stable hyperthyroidism.

This clonotype was recorded at least ten times. Its specificity is unknown. Diagnostic assessment was based on clinical symptoms, serum thyroxine and TRAb, thyroid ultrasound and orbital computed tomography. From RNA transcripts, TCR beta CDR3 regions were amplified. The HTBI primer set drove a first-round RT-PCR of the TCR CDR3. One entry per CDR3 protein results from TCRdb running MiXCR on the multiplex PCR reads. Of around 270,000 distinct CDR3 sequences in the sample, approximately 19% were seen once. The CDR3 covers 16 residues. Per the germline V gene, CDR1 is MGHDK and CDR2 is SYGVNS. The ends lost 3 bases at V and 2 bases at J; junction bases unmatched: 8.

The chain recombines TRBV25-1 with TRBJ2-3; TRBD2 matches at 7 bases. Sequenced sample: blood. This receptor was identified in a man over 45 with Graves' ophthalmopathy. CDR3 region: CASSDTERDYTDTQYF. The DNA of the CDR3 is TGTGCCAGCAGTGACACGGAGCGGGACTACACAGATACGCAGTATTTT.